A selection of T cell receptor beta chains follows, all from one sample in a study of graft-versus-host responses after intestinal transplantation. These receptors are not linked to any known antigen. Sequencing used immunoSEQ multiplex PCR; TCRdb keeps in-frame clones, though not all of them. The repertoire holds approximately 71,000 clones, around 89% seen once, with around 2.6% in the top ten. The sequencing here drew on unstimulated CD8+ T cells sorted from spleen or lymph node cells, taken before intestinal transplant. The receptors originated from a human donor who received an intestinal transplant. Both conserved end residues are part of each CDR3. The D gene is left open where the match is weak. Size is omitted from some rows. Given values are once, few, many or a class for expanded clones.

cdr3_nt cdr3_aa d_call v_call cdr3_length j_call clone_size
TGTGCCAGTAGTTGGTACAGACCTAACTATGGCTACACCTTC CASSWYRPNYGYTF NA TRBV19 14 TRBJ1-2 few
TGTGCCAGCAGTTTACGAGGTAGCAATCAGCCCCAGCATTTT CASSLRGSNQPQHF NA TRBV27 14 TRBJ1-5 NA
TGTGCCAGTAGTATAACCCCGGGACAGGGCACAGATACGCAGTATTTT CASSITPGQGTDTQYF TRBD1 TRBV19 16 TRBJ2-3 few
TGTGCCAGCAGCCCAGTCGGGAACTATGGCTACACCTTC CASSPVGNYGYTF NA TRBV5-8 13 TRBJ1-2 NA
TGTGCCAGCAGTTTACAGGCCGTCTCCTACGAGCAGTACTTC CASSLQAVSYEQYF NA TRBV28 14 TRBJ2-7 NA
TGTGCCAGCAGCTTTATGTCTAGCGGGAGGGCCGCCGGGGAGCTGTTTTTT CASSFMSSGRAAGELFF TRBD2 TRBV7-6 17 TRBJ2-2 NA
TGTGCCAGCAGCCAAGATCAGGGCGAGGCCTACTACGAGCAGTACTTC CASSQDQGEAYYEQYF NA TRBV14 16 TRBJ2-7 NA
TGTGCCAGCAGCCTCCCAGCCAGACAGGGGATAACCGGGGAGCTGTTTTTT CASSLPARQGITGELFF NA TRBV21-1 17 TRBJ2-2 NA
TGTGCCAGCATTGGTACAGGGGCGAACACCGGGGAGCTGTTTTTT CASIGTGANTGELFF TRBD1 TRBV6-5 15 TRBJ2-2 NA
TGTGCCAGCAGTTTCCGGGACAGGGGCAGAGCTAACTATGGCTACACCTTC CASSFRDRGRANYGYTF TRBD1 TRBV2 17 TRBJ1-2 NA
TGCGCCAGCAGCCAAGCGGGAGCGCCTAGCACAGATACGCAGTATTTT CASSQAGAPSTDTQYF NA TRBV4-1 16 TRBJ2-3 NA
TGTGCCAGCAGCATCCTTAGCGGGAGAGAGAGGCAAGAGACCCAGTACTTC CASSILSGRERQETQYF TRBD2 TRBV13 17 TRBJ2-5 NA
TGTGCCAGTAGTGGACAGGGATCTGAAAAACTGTTTTTT CASSGQGSEKLFF TRBD1 TRBV19 13 TRBJ1-4 few
TGTGCCAGCAGTCCCACAGGGGGCGGCTATGGCTACACCTTC CASSPTGGGYGYTF TRBD1 TRBV27 14 TRBJ1-2 NA
TGTGCCAGCAGCACGGGACTAGCGGGAGCAAATGAGCAGTTCTTC CASSTGLAGANEQFF TRBD2 TRBV13 15 TRBJ2-1 NA
TGTGCCAGCAGCTTCGTCGGGGGGCCGACCGGGGAGCTGTTTTTT CASSFVGGPTGELFF NA TRBV7-6 15 TRBJ2-2 NA
TGCAGCGTTGAGGACAGATACTATGGCTACACCTTC CSVEDRYYGYTF NA TRBV29-1 12 TRBJ1-2 NA
TGTGCCAGCAGCGATGGGATGGACCACAGGGGAGGCTATGGCTACACCTTC CASSDGMDHRGGYGYTF TRBD1 TRBV9 17 TRBJ1-2 NA
TGTGCCAGCAGCGTGGCAGGGAACACCGGGGAGCTGTTTTTT CASSVAGNTGELFF NA TRBV9 14 TRBJ2-2 NA
TGTGCCAGCAGTTTATCGGGGACAGGGTGGGGCACTGAAGCTTTCTTT CASSLSGTGWGTEAFF TRBD1 TRBV27 16 TRBJ1-1 NA
TGCAGCGTTGAATCGGCCGGGACAGGGTATGGCTACACCTTC CSVESAGTGYGYTF TRBD1 TRBV29-1 14 TRBJ1-2 once
TGTGCCAGCAGCAAAGTAGCGGGAGTTGCCTACGAGCAGTACTTC CASSKVAGVAYEQYF NA TRBV21-1 15 TRBJ2-7 NA
TGCGCCAGCAGCTTGGCCCCGGGACAGGGCAATCAGCCCCAGCATTTT CASSLAPGQGNQPQHF TRBD1 TRBV5-1 16 TRBJ1-5 NA
TGCAGCGCCCGCGGGGGAGGTCCGTGGACTGAAGCTTTCTTT CSARGGGPWTEAFF NA TRBV29-1 14 TRBJ1-1 NA
TGTGCCAGCAGTGTAGCGGGAGGAGGCTCCTACGAGCAGTACTTC CASSVAGGGSYEQYF TRBD2 TRBV2 15 TRBJ2-7 NA
TGTGCCAGCCGTAATACAGGGGTCACTGAAGCTTTCTTT CASRNTGVTEAFF TRBD1 TRBV6-1 13 TRBJ1-1 NA
TGCAGCGTTGAAGTGGGGGGCGGGGGGAACTATGGCTACACCTTC CSVEVGGGGNYGYTF NA TRBV29-1 15 TRBJ1-2 NA
TGTGCCAGCAGTGAACAGTTATGGAGGGAAGACACTAATGAAAAACTGTTTTTT CASSEQLWREDTNEKLFF NA TRBV2 18 TRBJ1-4 NA
TGTGCCAGCTCTCGCGCGGTTAGCTCTGGAAACACCATATATTTT CASSRAVSSGNTIYF NA TRBV18 15 TRBJ1-3 NA
TGTGCCAGCAGCCGGGACAGCCCCCTCTATAATTCACCCCTCCACTTT CASSRDSPLYNSPLHF TRBD1 TRBV5-5 16 TRBJ1-6 once
TGTGCCAGCAGACCGACTATCCACGAGCAGTACTTC CASRPTIHEQYF NA TRBV6-6 12 TRBJ2-7 NA
TGTGCCAGCAGATCGTTGGGGGGAGGAACAGATACGCAGTATTTT CASRSLGGGTDTQYF NA TRBV28 15 TRBJ2-3 NA
TGTGCCAGCAGGCAAATCACAGGGTACTCCTACAATGAGCAGTTCTTC CASRQITGYSYNEQFF NA TRBV7-9 16 TRBJ2-1 NA
TGTGCCAGCAACTGGGCTAGCGACTCCTACGAGCAGTACTTC CASNWASDSYEQYF NA TRBV7-8 14 TRBJ2-7 NA
TGTGCCAGCAGCGGGAACTGGGATCAGCCCCAGCATTTT CASSGNWDQPQHF NA TRBV6-1 13 TRBJ1-5 NA
TGCGCCAGCAGCCCCTGGGGGGGTTTCACCATCTCTGGAAACACCATATATTTT CASSPWGGFTISGNTIYF NA TRBV5-1 18 TRBJ1-3 NA
TGTGCCAGCAGCTTACTAGCGGGAGGCAATGAGCAGTTCTTC CASSLLAGGNEQFF TRBD2 TRBV7-9 14 TRBJ2-1 NA
TGTGCCAGCAGCCCGCTGGTGGGGGGGCACCAGCCCCAGCATTTT CASSPLVGGHQPQHF NA TRBV28 15 TRBJ1-5 NA
TGTGCCAGTAGTATCGGGCTAGCGGGAGTCAACACAGATACGCAGTATTTT CASSIGLAGVNTDTQYF TRBD2 TRBV19 17 TRBJ2-3 few
TGTGCCATCAGTGAGTCGACCCCGGGGACTGAAGCTTTCTTT CAISESTPGTEAFF NA TRBV10-3 14 TRBJ1-1 few
TGTGCCAGCAGCTCGACAGATCCCTACGAGCAGTACTTC CASSSTDPYEQYF NA TRBV7-8 13 TRBJ2-7 NA
TGTGCCAGCAGCGTAGGATGGACAGGGACTTTCGAGGAGCAGTACTTC CASSVGWTGTFEEQYF TRBD1 TRBV9 16 TRBJ2-7 NA
TGTGCCACCAGCAGGACTAGCGGGGGACTCGCCGGGGAGCTGTTTTTT CATSRTSGGLAGELFF TRBD2 TRBV15 16 TRBJ2-2 NA
TGCGCCAGCAGCCAAACGCTAGCGGGGGGCACAGATACGCAGTATTTT CASSQTLAGGTDTQYF TRBD2 TRBV4-1 16 TRBJ2-3 NA
TGTGCCAGCAGAATCGGGACTGCGCCGTTCTACGAGCAGTACTTC CASRIGTAPFYEQYF NA TRBV6-6 15 TRBJ2-7 NA
TGTGCCAGCAGTGATCACACTAGCGGGGTCACCGGGGAGCTGTTTTTT CASSDHTSGVTGELFF TRBD2 TRBV6-1 16 TRBJ2-2 NA
TGTGCCAGCAGTGAAGCATGGTTTGTTTCGGGGATTCACACTGAAGCTTTCTTT CASSEAWFVSGIHTEAFF NA TRBV6-1 18 TRBJ1-1 NA
TGTGCCAGCAGCGCCGGGACTAGTGGGATTAACGAGCAGTACTTC CASSAGTSGINEQYF TRBD2 TRBV9 15 TRBJ2-7 NA
TGTGCCAGCAGCTTAGGGCACAGGATGACAGATACGCAGTATTTT CASSLGHRMTDTQYF NA TRBV7-8 15 TRBJ2-3 NA